This T cell receptor beta chain was recovered during a study of blood T cells in healthy people across ages (dated by TCRdb to 2014 to 2015). Some background on the complete study: In model experiments, roughly one uniquely barcoded TCR beta cDNA molecule per two T cells was captured by template switching. Using deep sequencing normalized with unique cDNA molecular identifiers, the study measured how TCR beta repertoire diversity changes with age. To avoid experimental bias, donors of different ages were randomly spread across the sequencing lanes. Two additional independent replicas of 1 million unique cDNA reads from the same blood draw were analyzed for two donors (one aged 18 to 29 and one aged 80 or older). Four age groups were formed from the donors: young (average approximately 15 years), middle-aged (approximately 40), aged (over 55) and long-lived (about 80). The paper as a whole reports these results and caveats: Compared with the aged group, the long-lived group had more naive CD4+ T cells, fewer expanded clones and increased TCR diversity, a pattern suggesting age selection. The percentage of naive T cells measured by flow cytometry correlated strongly with observed TCR beta diversity. Because profiling used bulk unsorted PBMCs, naive and antigen-experienced compartments could not be compared conclusively. Donor CMV infection status was unknown, potentially confounding age-related changes in expanded clonotypes. Estimates of total diversity from one million sequenced T cells were regarded as lower bounds and underestimates. Observed TCR beta diversity per million T cells fell roughly linearly with age, and a significant reduction was already apparent by age around 40.

Library creation used 5' RACE. Sequencing instrument: Illumina HiSeq 2500. A second roughly 6 to 11 cycle PCR used a sample-barcoded 5' primer and a J-beta primer mix. A unique molecular identifier was introduced onto each TCR beta cDNA molecule by a template-switch 5' adaptor carrying 12 random nucleotides. Each sample yielded at least 3 million CDR3-containing paired-end reads. First-strand cDNA was synthesized from all RNA with the Mint cDNA synthesis kit, primed by a TRBC-specific oligonucleotide. All cDNA was treated with uracil-DNA glycosylase and then went through a first 18-cycle PCR with the universal primers M1SS and BC2_uni_R. In the source study's methods: Each sample was normalized by randomly selecting 1 million high-quality reads, each carrying a distinct molecular identifier. Reads with shared molecular identifiers were discarded instead of being binned into consensus sequences. CDR3 identification, clonotype clustering and error correction used MiTCR with a Q25 quality threshold and the strictest error-elimination algorithm. A nonparametric unseen species model using Euler transformation provided a lower-bound estimate of total TCR beta diversity. Using fastp at Q25 and MiXCR, TCRdb reprocessed the public reads and kept productive beta chains. Rows matching on CDR3 protein sequence are summarized as one entry with the most common DNA and genes. TCRdb's processing, not the authors', yielded these V and J calls. The sample includes some 1.7 million distinct CDR3 sequences, with 28% observed a single time. Jointly, the top ten make up 7.7% of the sample.

Donors were a few dozen systemically healthy Caucasian individuals from Russia aged 6 to 90 years. Around 10 milliliters of peripheral blood were collected from each donor into EDTA-treated Vacutainer tubes. PBMCs were isolated by Ficoll-Paque density-gradient centrifugation, with at least 7 million obtained per sample. Total RNA was extracted from PBMCs with Trizol reagent, with at least 6 micrograms obtained per sample. For every donor, an aliquot of PBMCs went through flow cytometry to measure the percentages of naive CD45RAhigh/CD27high T cells. On this clonotype itself: Its antigen target is currently unknown. No qualities accompany the bases; no much larger clone lies one base away.

The V end loses 2 bases and the J end loses 5 bases, and a stretch of 6 bases separates them. The CDR3 spans 12 residues, from the cysteine through the phenylalanine. This entry keeps only the CDR3 DNA: 36 bases, framed from base 1. CDR1 and CDR2, per the germline V gene (reference sequence), are MNHNY and SVGAGI. Sequencing input: blood. The clonotype originates from a woman aged 30 to 39 in good health. The rearranged chain carries TRBV6-6 and TRBJ1-1; no D gene is confidently identified. The nucleotide sequence is TGTGCCAGCAGTTACGGGCTTACTGAAGCTTTCTTT. Translated, this is CASSYGLTEAFF.